The rows below give T cell receptor beta chains drawn from one sample of a study of T cell responses to AZD1222 COVID-19 vaccine. The method was immunoSEQ multiplex PCR; TCRdb's version includes in-frame clones alone and lacks a portion of them. Seen here are some 25,000 clones, 88% observed once, and the top ten hold less than 3.5%. Sample: peripheral blood, taken 28 days after the second AZD1222 dose. Source of these receptors: an adult who received the AZD1222 COVID-19 vaccine. Both conserved end residues are part of each CDR3. D genes are given only for firm matches. Clone size is given for some rows only: seen once, a few or many times, or a class if the clone is expanded.

.	TRBV29-1	TRBJ2-7	medium-sized	CSVRRQGSEQYF	TGCAGCGTTCGAAGGCAGGGTTCCGAGCAGTACTTC
.	TRBV6-1	TRBJ2-3	once	CASSERATDTQYF	TGTGCCAGCAGTGAGAGGGCGACAGATACGCAGTATTTT
.	TRBV19	TRBJ1-1	.	CASSIKGDTEAFF	TGTGCCAGTAGTATAAAAGGGGACACTGAAGCTTTCTTT
.	TRBV19	TRBJ1-5	.	CASSRGAGTHSNQPQHF	TGTGCCAGTAGCCGGGGAGCGGGGACCCATAGCAATCAGCCCCAGCATTTT
TRBD1	TRBV15	TRBJ1-5	.	CATSREGQARQPQHF	TGTGCCACCAGCAGAGAGGGACAGGCAAGGCAGCCCCAGCATTTT
.	TRBV24-1	TRBJ2-2	.	CATSDPGGNTGELFF	TGTGCCACCAGTGATCCCGGCGGGAACACCGGGGAGCTGTTTTTT
TRBD1	TRBV5-3	TRBJ1-1	.	CARSPPGTTGPVYTEAFF	TGTGCCAGAAGCCCCCCGGGGACGACAGGGCCTGTATACACTGAAGCTTTCTTT
TRBD1	TRBV10-3	TRBJ1-6	.	CAIGTGTGSSPLHF	TGTGCCATCGGAACCGGGACAGGGTCTTCACCCCTCCACTTT
.	TRBV7-3	TRBJ2-6	.	CASSSMTISGANVLTF	TGTGCCAGCAGCTCAATGACCATCTCTGGGGCCAACGTCCTGACTTTC
.	TRBV7-3	TRBJ2-1	.	CASSLKFGEGEQFF	TGTGCCAGCAGCTTAAAGTTCGGCGAAGGCGAGCAGTTCTTC
.	TRBV4-1	TRBJ2-3	.	CASSQDPGAMERYF	TGCGCCAGCAGCCAAGATCCCGGTGCGATGGAGAGGTATTTT
.	TRBV23-1	TRBJ2-2	.	CASSHGSGRGNTGELFF	TGCGCCAGCAGTCATGGGTCTGGCCGCGGGAACACCGGGGAGCTGTTTTTT
.	TRBV29-1	TRBJ2-1	.	CSVRGAYNEQFF	TGCAGCGTTCGAGGGGCCTACAATGAGCAGTTCTTC
TRBD1	TRBV5-1	TRBJ1-6	once	CASSGRGQVNSPLHF	TGCGCCAGCAGCGGTCGCGGACAGGTTAATTCACCCCTCCACTTT
TRBD1	TRBV28	TRBJ2-7	once	CASSPGTGGTEQYF	TGTGCCAGCAGTCCAGGGACAGGGGGCACCGAGCAGTACTTC
.	TRBV6-2/TRBV6-3	TRBJ1-4	.	CASSRLDEKLFF	TGTGCCAGCAGTAGACTTGATGAAAAACTGTTTTTT
TRBD2	TRBV6-2/TRBV6-3	TRBJ2-1	.	CASSYSLAGVHNEQFF	TGTGCCAGCAGTTACTCGCTAGCGGGGGTGCACAATGAGCAGTTCTTC
.	TRBV4-3	TRBJ1-1	.	CASSQDGFMNTEAFF	TGCGCCAGCAGCCAAGACGGATTCATGAACACTGAAGCTTTCTTT
.	TRBV9	TRBJ2-1	.	CASSVTGLTYNEQFF	TGTGCCAGCAGCGTTACAGGGCTTACCTACAATGAGCAGTTCTTC
TRBD1	TRBV16	TRBJ2-3	once	CASSPLTGGSTDTQYF	TGTGCCAGCAGCCCTCTGACAGGGGGGAGCACAGATACGCAGTATTTT
.	TRBV11-2	TRBJ1-4	.	CASSPPRNGEKLFF	TGTGCCAGCAGCCCCCCCAGGAACGGCGAAAAACTGTTTTTT
.	TRBV7-2	TRBJ2-3	.	CASRRDPGRTDTQYF	TGTGCCAGCAGACGGGACCCCGGGCGTACAGATACGCAGTATTTT
.	TRBV9	TRBJ1-3	once	CASSAQGVNSGNTIYF	TGTGCCAGCAGCGCTCAAGGGGTTAACTCTGGAAACACCATATATTTT
.	TRBV10-3	TRBJ2-2	.	CAISVLVSGTPKNTGELFF	TGTGCCATCAGTGTTTTGGTGTCTGGGACGCCCAAGAACACCGGGGAGCTGTTTTTT
.	TRBV5-1	TRBJ2-1	once	CASSLVGAAYNEQFF	TGCGCCAGCAGCTTGGTAGGGGCAGCCTACAATGAGCAGTTCTTC
.	TRBV6-2/TRBV6-3	TRBJ2-7	.	CASSYSQSFTYEQYF	TGTGCCAGCAGTTACTCGCAATCGTTCACCTACGAGCAGTACTTC
TRBD1	TRBV7-2	TRBJ2-7	.	CASSFGTGPYEQYF	TGTGCCAGCAGCTTCGGGACAGGACCCTACGAGCAGTACTTC
.	TRBV7-8	TRBJ2-7	.	CASSFLRASYEQYF	TGTGCCAGCAGCTTCCTTCGAGCCTCCTACGAGCAGTACTTC
.	TRBV5-1	TRBJ2-6	.	CASSLVGSGANVLTF	TGCGCCAGCAGCTTGGTTGGCTCTGGGGCCAACGTCCTGACTTTC
TRBD2	TRBV4-2	TRBJ2-7	.	CASSQEELAGSSYEQYF	TGTGCCAGCAGCCAAGAAGAACTAGCGGGTAGCTCCTACGAGCAGTACTTC
.	TRBV10-3	TRBJ1-2	.	CAISARVNYGYTF	TGTGCCATCAGTGCCAGGGTTAACTATGGCTACACCTTC
TRBD1	TRBV7-9	TRBJ1-1	.	CASTGQGDGTEAFF	TGTGCCAGCACGGGACAGGGTGATGGCACTGAAGCTTTCTTT
TRBD1	TRBV4-1	TRBJ1-5	.	CASSHGQGYQPQHF	TGCGCCAGCAGCCACGGACAGGGGTATCAGCCCCAGCATTTT
.	TRBV24-1	TRBJ2-5	.	CATSPRDQETQYF	TGTGCCACCAGTCCCCGGGATCAAGAGACCCAGTACTTC
.	TRBV4-2	TRBJ2-3	.	CASSQDSTDTQYF	TGTGCCAGCAGCCAAGACAGCACAGATACGCAGTATTTT
.	TRBV11-2	TRBJ1-2	.	CASSAAGAYYGYTF	TGTGCCAGCAGCGCCGCAGGGGCCTACTATGGCTACACCTTC
.	TRBV11-1	TRBJ2-5	once	CASSLGPSQETQYF	TGTGCCAGCAGCTTAGGGCCAAGCCAAGAGACCCAGTACTTC
.	TRBV7-2	TRBJ2-2	.	CASSSSGGSSLGELFF	TGTGCCAGCAGCTCCTCGGGGGGCTCCTCGCTCGGGGAGCTGTTTTTT
.	TRBV6-5	TRBJ2-5	.	CASSYLRSGETQYF	TGTGCCAGCAGTTACCTCCGGTCGGGCGAGACCCAGTACTTC
.	TRBV6-2/TRBV6-3	TRBJ2-3	.	CASSYSEGSADTQYF	TGTGCCAGCAGTTACTCGGAGGGCTCGGCAGATACGCAGTATTTT
.	TRBV12-3/TRBV12-4	TRBJ1-4	.	CASRRKTGEKLFF	TGTGCCAGCCGAAGGAAGACGGGGGAAAAACTGTTTTTT
.	TRBV6-2/TRBV6-3	TRBJ1-1	few	CASSYSLEAFF	TGTGCCAGCAGTTACTCGCTCGAAGCTTTCTTT
.	TRBV7-2	TRBJ1-1	.	CASSLGSGGTEAFF	TGTGCCAGCAGCTTAGGATCCGGGGGGACTGAAGCTTTCTTT
.	TRBV5-4	TRBJ1-2	.	CATSPDGYTF	TGTGCCACGTCCCCTGATGGCTACACCTTC
.	TRBV19	TRBJ1-1	.	CASTQTGDYTEAFF	TGTGCCAGTACCCAAACAGGTGATTACACTGAAGCTTTCTTT
.	TRBV5-1	TRBJ2-6	.	CASSLTATSGANVLTF	TGCGCCAGCAGCTTGACCGCCACCTCTGGGGCCAACGTCCTGACTTTC
.	TRBV5-5	TRBJ2-2	.	CASQAPGLGTGELFF	TGTGCCAGCCAAGCACCGGGACTTGGCACCGGGGAGCTGTTTTTT
TRBD2	TRBV19	TRBJ2-6	.	CASSSSSGGSSGANVLTF	TGTGCCAGTAGTTCATCTAGCGGGGGGAGCTCTGGGGCCAACGTCCTGACTTTC
.	TRBV19	TRBJ1-1	.	CASSREGYTEAFF	TGTGCCAGTAGCCGAGAGGGGTACACTGAAGCTTTCTTT
.	TRBV7-2	TRBJ1-2	.	CASSAEGIYGYTF	TGTGCCAGCAGCGCGGAAGGGATCTATGGCTACACCTTC
.	TRBV6-5	TRBJ2-3	.	CASTPGGTDTQYF	TGTGCCAGCACCCCCGGGGGCACAGATACGCAGTATTTT
.	TRBV2	TRBJ2-5	.	CASSGSGETQYF	TGTGCCAGCAGTGGTAGCGGAGAGACCCAGTACTTC
.	TRBV7-2	TRBJ2-7	.	CASSLGARGSSYEQYF	TGTGCCAGCAGCTTAGGAGCCAGGGGAAGCTCCTACGAGCAGTACTTC